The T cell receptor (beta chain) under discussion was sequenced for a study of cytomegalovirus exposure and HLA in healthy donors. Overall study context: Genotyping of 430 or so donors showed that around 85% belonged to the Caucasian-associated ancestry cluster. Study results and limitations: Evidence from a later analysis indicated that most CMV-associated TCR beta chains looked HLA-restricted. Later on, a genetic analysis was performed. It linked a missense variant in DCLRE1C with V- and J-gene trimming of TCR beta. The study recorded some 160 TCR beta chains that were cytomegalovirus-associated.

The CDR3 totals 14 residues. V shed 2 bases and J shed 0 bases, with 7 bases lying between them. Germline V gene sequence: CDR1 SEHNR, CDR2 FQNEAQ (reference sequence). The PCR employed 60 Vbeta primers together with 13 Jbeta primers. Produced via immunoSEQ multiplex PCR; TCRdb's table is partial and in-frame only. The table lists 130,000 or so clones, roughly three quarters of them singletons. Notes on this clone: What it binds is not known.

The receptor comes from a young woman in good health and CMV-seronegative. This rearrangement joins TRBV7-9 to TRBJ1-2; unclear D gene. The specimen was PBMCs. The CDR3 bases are TGTGCCAGCAGCTTAACAGCTACTAACTATGGCTACACCTTC. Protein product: CASSLTATNYGYTF.